These T cell receptor beta chains were read from a single sample in a study of blood T cell repertoires in COVID-19. Measured with immunoSEQ multiplex PCR; TCRdb has only the in-frame clones, and not every one. The data contain around 230,000 clones, 75% to 90% of them singletons. The sequencing input was peripheral blood. Source of these receptors: a man aged 35-49 years with acute or convalescent COVID-19. Each CDR3 is given with its conserved first and last residue. The order of the fields is V gene, clone size, J gene, D gene, CDR3 DNA, CDR3 protein. A D gene is named only where the DNA matches it firmly. Expanded clones get a size class; other rows say once, few or many, or leave the size out.

v_call: TRBV28
clone_size: NA
j_call: TRBJ2-6
d_call: TRBD1
cdr3_nt: TGTGCCAGCACCTTTGGGGGGACAGGGAGAGGGGCCAACGTCCTGACTTTC
cdr3_aa: CASTFGGTGRGANVLTF

v_call: TRBV7-9
clone_size: NA
j_call: TRBJ1-6
d_call: TRBD1
cdr3_nt: TGTGCCAGCAGCGAGACAGGGAATTGGGCTAATTCACCCCTCCACTTT
cdr3_aa: CASSETGNWANSPLHF

v_call: TRBV9
clone_size: NA
j_call: TRBJ2-1
d_call: NA
cdr3_nt: TGTGCCAGCAGCGCTTGGAGGGGGGGCCTGGGACCTAATGAGCAGTTCTTC
cdr3_aa: CASSAWRGGLGPNEQFF

v_call: TRBV4-1
clone_size: NA
j_call: TRBJ2-2
d_call: NA
cdr3_nt: TGCGCCAGCAGCCAAGATGGTAGGGGTACCGGGGAGCTGTTTTTT
cdr3_aa: CASSQDGRGTGELFF

v_call: TRBV18
clone_size: NA
j_call: TRBJ2-5
d_call: NA
cdr3_nt: TGTGCCAGCTCACCGGCCAGCCAAGAGACCCAGTACTTC
cdr3_aa: CASSPASQETQYF

v_call: TRBV28
clone_size: NA
j_call: TRBJ1-5
d_call: NA
cdr3_nt: TGTGCCAGCTATAAGTGGAGCACTTTGGGTACTCAGCCCCAGCATTTT
cdr3_aa: CASYKWSTLGTQPQHF

v_call: TRBV3-1/TRBV3-2
clone_size: NA
j_call: TRBJ2-1
d_call: NA
cdr3_nt: TGTGCCAGCAGGTACCTTCGGGAGCACGGGGAGCAGTTCTTC
cdr3_aa: CASRYLREHGEQFF

v_call: TRBV6-5
clone_size: NA
j_call: TRBJ1-3
d_call: NA
cdr3_nt: TGTGCCAGCAGTTCCTCCTCGGACAGTGGAAACACCATATATTTT
cdr3_aa: CASSSSSDSGNTIYF

v_call: TRBV6-4
clone_size: few
j_call: TRBJ1-1
d_call: NA
cdr3_nt: TGTGCCAGCAGTGGACCCGCGGGGCCTGGTGAAGCTTTCTTT
cdr3_aa: CASSGPAGPGEAFF

v_call: TRBV27
clone_size: NA
j_call: TRBJ2-3
d_call: NA
cdr3_nt: TGTGCCAGCAGTTTCACCGGGGTTCCCGATACGCAGTATTTT
cdr3_aa: CASSFTGVPDTQYF

v_call: TRBV20-1
clone_size: NA
j_call: TRBJ2-7
d_call: NA
cdr3_nt: TGCAGTGCTAGTAGTTCGAGTAGCGGAACCTACGAGCAGTACTTC
cdr3_aa: CSASSSSSGTYEQYF

v_call: TRBV5-1
clone_size: NA
j_call: TRBJ2-7
d_call: TRBD2
cdr3_nt: TGCGCCAGCAGCTCCGGGCGCGGGACTAGCGGGAGCTCCTACGAGCAGTACTTC
cdr3_aa: CASSSGRGTSGSSYEQYF

v_call: TRBV9
clone_size: NA
j_call: TRBJ1-3
d_call: NA
cdr3_nt: TGTGCCAGCAGCCCAGGTGCCGTTTATGGGGGGGCGCGTTCTGGAAACACCATATATTTT
cdr3_aa: CASSPGAVYGGARSGNTIYF

v_call: TRBV4-1
clone_size: once
j_call: TRBJ1-6
d_call: TRBD1
cdr3_nt: TGCGCCAGCAGCCACCCAGGACAGGGAGGGTCGAATTCACCCCTCCACTTT
cdr3_aa: CASSHPGQGGSNSPLHF

v_call: TRBV27
clone_size: NA
j_call: TRBJ2-7
d_call: TRBD2
cdr3_nt: TGTGCCAGCAGCCTGCTAGGTAGCGGGATACCTAACCTCTACGAGCAGTACTTC
cdr3_aa: CASSLLGSGIPNLYEQYF

v_call: TRBV7-8
clone_size: NA
j_call: TRBJ2-7
d_call: TRBD2
cdr3_nt: TGTGCCAGCAGCTTAAGGCAGCGGGAGGGCCCAGGTCAGCAGTACTTC
cdr3_aa: CASSLRQREGPGQQYF

v_call: TRBV14
clone_size: NA
j_call: TRBJ2-7
d_call: NA
cdr3_nt: TGTGCCAGCAGCTCAGCGTTGGGAGCCGCCCACGAGCAGTACTTC
cdr3_aa: CASSSALGAAHEQYF

v_call: TRBV9
clone_size: NA
j_call: TRBJ2-1
d_call: NA
cdr3_nt: TGTGCCAGCAGCCCTGCGACTTACAATGAGCAGTTCTTC
cdr3_aa: CASSPATYNEQFF

v_call: TRBV7-2
clone_size: NA
j_call: TRBJ2-3
d_call: NA
cdr3_nt: TGTGCCAGCAGCTCGGTGCCCAGGCGGGCTAGCACAGATACGCAGTATTTT
cdr3_aa: CASSSVPRRASTDTQYF

v_call: TRBV9
clone_size: once
j_call: TRBJ2-7
d_call: NA
cdr3_nt: TGTGCCAGCAGCGTAGTCGGTGACTACGAGCAGTACTTC
cdr3_aa: CASSVVGDYEQYF

v_call: TRBV20-1
clone_size: NA
j_call: TRBJ2-7
d_call: NA
cdr3_nt: TGCAGTGCCAAACAGGACTACGAGCAGTACTTC
cdr3_aa: CSAKQDYEQYF

v_call: TRBV12-3/TRBV12-4
clone_size: NA
j_call: TRBJ2-3
d_call: NA
cdr3_nt: TGTGCCAGCATGGAGGCTTATACGCAGTATTTT
cdr3_aa: CASMEAYTQYF

v_call: TRBV4-2
clone_size: NA
j_call: TRBJ2-5
d_call: NA
cdr3_nt: TGTGCCAGCAGCCAAGACCCCCCGACAAGTCCAGAAGAGACCCAGTACTTC
cdr3_aa: CASSQDPPTSPEETQYF

v_call: TRBV12-3/TRBV12-4
clone_size: NA
j_call: TRBJ2-2
d_call: TRBD2
cdr3_nt: TGTGCCAGCCGGGGGGACTACACCGGGGAGCTGTTTTTT
cdr3_aa: CASRGDYTGELFF

v_call: TRBV20-1
clone_size: NA
j_call: TRBJ2-5
d_call: NA
cdr3_nt: TGCAGTGCTAGACCTTTCGAGACCCAGTACTTC
cdr3_aa: CSARPFETQYF

v_call: TRBV7-8
clone_size: NA
j_call: TRBJ1-6
d_call: TRBD1
cdr3_nt: TGTGCCAGCAGCTCACAGGGGAACGGCTATAATTCACCCCTCCACTTT
cdr3_aa: CASSSQGNGYNSPLHF

v_call: TRBV19
clone_size: NA
j_call: TRBJ2-4
d_call: NA
cdr3_nt: TGTGCCAGTAGTCGGAGTGAGAGTACCAAAAACATTCAGTACTTC
cdr3_aa: CASSRSESTKNIQYF

v_call: TRBV9
clone_size: NA
j_call: TRBJ2-1
d_call: TRBD2
cdr3_nt: TGTGCCAGCAAGCGCGGGGGTGAGTGGAATGAGCAGTTCTTC
cdr3_aa: CASKRGGEWNEQFF

v_call: TRBV7-2
clone_size: NA
j_call: TRBJ1-2
d_call: TRBD1
cdr3_nt: TGTGCCAGCAGCTTTATAGACAGGGACCCTAACTATGGCTACACCTTC
cdr3_aa: CASSFIDRDPNYGYTF

v_call: TRBV6-5
clone_size: NA
j_call: TRBJ1-2
d_call: NA
cdr3_nt: TGTGCCAGCAGTTACAGGGAGCGCGATGGCTACACCTTC
cdr3_aa: CASSYRERDGYTF

v_call: TRBV28
clone_size: NA
j_call: TRBJ2-3
d_call: TRBD2
cdr3_nt: TGTGCCAGCAGTTTTCAGGCGGGAGGCCTCACAGATACGCAGTATTTT
cdr3_aa: CASSFQAGGLTDTQYF

v_call: TRBV6-2/TRBV6-3
clone_size: once
j_call: TRBJ2-7
d_call: TRBD2
cdr3_nt: TGTGCCAGCAGTTGGGGGACTAGCGGGACCAAGCAGTACTTC
cdr3_aa: CASSWGTSGTKQYF

v_call: TRBV7-7
clone_size: NA
j_call: TRBJ1-3
d_call: TRBD1
cdr3_nt: TGTGCTAGCAGCGCCGGGACAGGGTCTGGAAACACCATATATTTT
cdr3_aa: CASSAGTGSGNTIYF

v_call: TRBV6-6
clone_size: NA
j_call: TRBJ2-5
d_call: TRBD2
cdr3_nt: TGTGCCAGCAGCTCTCGGGGACTAGAGGGGGAGACCCAGTACTTC
cdr3_aa: CASSSRGLEGETQYF

v_call: TRBV2
clone_size: NA
j_call: TRBJ1-2
d_call: TRBD1
cdr3_nt: TGTGCCACCTCGGTGGGCCCCGGGACAGGGTATGATTTGGGAGATGGCTACACCTTC
cdr3_aa: CATSVGPGTGYDLGDGYTF

v_call: TRBV3-1/TRBV3-2
clone_size: NA
j_call: TRBJ2-1
d_call: TRBD2
cdr3_nt: TGTGCCAGCAGGGGGGATACCGGGACTAGCAATGAGCAGTTCTTC
cdr3_aa: CASRGDTGTSNEQFF

v_call: TRBV6-1
clone_size: NA
j_call: TRBJ1-5
d_call: NA
cdr3_nt: TGTGCCAGCAGTGAAGAGAACAGGGTGAAGTGGAACAATCAGCCCCAGCATTTT
cdr3_aa: CASSEENRVKWNNQPQHF

v_call: TRBV18
clone_size: NA
j_call: TRBJ1-3
d_call: NA
cdr3_nt: TGTGCCAGCTCACCAAATACTCGGTCTACGTCTGGAAACACCATATATTTT
cdr3_aa: CASSPNTRSTSGNTIYF

v_call: TRBV5-1
clone_size: NA
j_call: TRBJ1-1
d_call: NA
cdr3_nt: TGCGCCAGCACCTTGACGGGTCTGAACACTGAAGCTTTCTTT
cdr3_aa: CASTLTGLNTEAFF

v_call: TRBV28
clone_size: NA
j_call: TRBJ2-3
d_call: TRBD2
cdr3_nt: TGTGCCAGTTTAGCGGGGACCAGAGATACGCAGTATTTT
cdr3_aa: CASLAGTRDTQYF

v_call: TRBV21-1
clone_size: NA
j_call: TRBJ2-7
d_call: NA
cdr3_nt: TGTGCCAGCAGCCCCCGGGGGAAGGAACACGAGCAGTACTTC
cdr3_aa: CASSPRGKEHEQYF

v_call: TRBV19
clone_size: NA
j_call: TRBJ2-7
d_call: TRBD1
cdr3_nt: TGTGCCAGTAGCCCGGACAGGGGGCCTGCCGACGAGCAGTACTTC
cdr3_aa: CASSPDRGPADEQYF

v_call: TRBV9
clone_size: NA
j_call: TRBJ2-7
d_call: TRBD2
cdr3_nt: TGTGCCAGCAGTAAGGATCCTAGCGGGTTCGAGCAGTACTTC
cdr3_aa: CASSKDPSGFEQYF

v_call: TRBV7-9
clone_size: NA
j_call: TRBJ2-5
d_call: TRBD1
cdr3_nt: TGTGCCAGCAGCCCTCTAACAGGGGGCTTTTCAGAGACCCAGTACTTC
cdr3_aa: CASSPLTGGFSETQYF

v_call: TRBV28
clone_size: NA
j_call: TRBJ1-1
d_call: NA
cdr3_nt: TGTGCCAGCAGTCCGCCTAACCCGGGAGGGAACACTGAAGCTTTCTTT
cdr3_aa: CASSPPNPGGNTEAFF

v_call: TRBV7-9
clone_size: NA
j_call: TRBJ2-3
d_call: TRBD2
cdr3_nt: TGTGCCAGCAGCTTAAGGTACGGGGGGGCCGCAGATACGCAGTATTTT
cdr3_aa: CASSLRYGGAADTQYF

v_call: TRBV9
clone_size: once
j_call: TRBJ1-4
d_call: NA
cdr3_nt: TGTGCCAGCAGCGTAGTTGGACAGCCTAATGAAAAACTGTTTTTT
cdr3_aa: CASSVVGQPNEKLFF

v_call: TRBV29-1
clone_size: NA
j_call: TRBJ2-7
d_call: NA
cdr3_nt: TGCAGCGCCGACGTCGGGCAGGGTGCCTTCTACGAGCAGTACTTC
cdr3_aa: CSADVGQGAFYEQYF

v_call: TRBV6-2/TRBV6-3
clone_size: NA
j_call: TRBJ2-5
d_call: NA
cdr3_nt: TGTGCCAGCAGTTGGGGGCGTTGGGAGACCCAGTACTTC
cdr3_aa: CASSWGRWETQYF

v_call: TRBV15
clone_size: NA
j_call: TRBJ1-3
d_call: NA
cdr3_nt: TGTGCCACCAGCAAAACACGCACTGGAAACACCATATATTTT
cdr3_aa: CATSKTRTGNTIYF

v_call: TRBV4-1
clone_size: NA
j_call: TRBJ2-3
d_call: TRBD2
cdr3_nt: TGCGCCAGCAGCCAGCTCGGGAGGGGGATCGCAGATACGCAGTATTTT
cdr3_aa: CASSQLGRGIADTQYF

v_call: TRBV6-6
clone_size: NA
j_call: TRBJ1-5
d_call: TRBD1
cdr3_nt: TGTGCCAGCAGCCAGACAGGGCAGGGGCAGCCCCAGCATTTT
cdr3_aa: CASSQTGQGQPQHF

v_call: TRBV5-6
clone_size: once
j_call: TRBJ1-2
d_call: NA
cdr3_nt: TGTGCCAGCAGCTTGGTCAGCAGGCGCGATAATAACTATGGCTACACCTTC
cdr3_aa: CASSLVSRRDNNYGYTF